This is a list of T cell receptor beta chains from one sample in a study of glioma-infiltrating T cells after dendritic cell vaccination. TCRdb's copy holds only in-frame clones and misses some; the assay was immunoSEQ multiplex PCR. The sample consists of around 67,000 clones, around 81% of them appearing once. Sequencing was performed on blood, taken before dendritic cell vaccination. The source is a human donor with glioblastoma. CDR3s include the opening cysteine and the closing phenylalanine or tryptophan. A D gene is named only where the DNA matches it firmly. Clone size, where shown, is once, few, many, or a class for clones that have expanded.

clone_size	v_call	j_call	d_call	cdr3_aa	cdr3_nt
few	TRBV4-3	TRBJ1-6	TRBD1	CASSQDRGQGASPLHF	TGCGCCAGCAGCCAAGACCGCGGGCAGGGGGCTTCACCCCTCCACTTT
.	TRBV30	TRBJ2-2	.	CAWSPLGELFF	TGTGCCTGGAGTCCTTTGGGGGAGCTGTTTTTT
.	TRBV11-3	TRBJ2-5	.	CASRPPGEETQYF	TGTGCCAGCAGGCCCCCCGGAGAAGAGACCCAGTACTTC
.	TRBV29-1	TRBJ1-2	.	CSVGARGATNYGYTF	TGCAGCGTTGGGGCTCGGGGGGCCACTAACTATGGCTACACCTTC
.	TRBV5-1	TRBJ2-1	TRBD2	CASSRSAGGADNEQFF	TGCGCCAGCAGCAGGTCTGCCGGGGGGGCGGACAATGAGCAGTTCTTC
.	TRBV6-5	TRBJ2-3	.	CASRQISTDTQYF	TGTGCCAGCAGGCAGATCAGCACAGATACGCAGTATTTT
.	TRBV10-2	TRBJ1-1	.	CASSESTENTEAFF	TGCGCCAGCAGTGAGTCGACAGAGAACACTGAAGCTTTCTTT
.	TRBV23-1	TRBJ2-3	.	CASSHDHRATDTQYF	TGCGCCAGCAGTCACGACCACAGAGCCACAGATACGCAGTATTTT
.	TRBV29-1	TRBJ2-2	.	CSVTVGGTGELFF	TGCAGTGTTACGGTAGGGGGAACCGGGGAGCTGTTTTTT
.	TRBV6-5	TRBJ2-1	.	CASSLRYRISYNEQFF	TGTGCCAGCAGTTTACGTTACAGGATCTCCTACAATGAGCAGTTCTTC
few	TRBV6-6	TRBJ2-3	TRBD2	CASSPAGADTQYF	TGTGCCAGCAGCCCCGCGGGGGCAGATACGCAGTATTTT
.	TRBV5-1	TRBJ2-7	TRBD1	CASSLEGQNSYEQYF	TGCGCCAGCAGCTTGGAGGGACAGAATTCCTACGAGCAGTACTTC
.	TRBV4-3	TRBJ1-1	.	CASSQGREFNTEAFF	TGCGCCAGCAGCCAAGGACGGGAGTTTAACACTGAAGCTTTCTTT
.	TRBV19	TRBJ2-1	TRBD1	CASSSGTGSYNEQFF	TGTGCCAGTAGCTCCGGGACAGGGTCCTACAATGAGCAGTTCTTC
.	TRBV4-2	TRBJ1-1	.	CASSPTQGEAFF	TGTGCCAGCAGCCCGACACAGGGAGAAGCTTTCTTT
.	TRBV4-1	TRBJ1-5	TRBD1	CASSQDGQGVHQPQHF	TGCGCCAGCAGCCAAGACGGACAGGGTGTTCATCAGCCCCAGCATTTT
once	TRBV14	TRBJ1-3	.	CASSQMGSSGNTIYF	TGTGCCAGCAGCCAGATGGGGAGCTCTGGAAACACCATATATTTT
.	TRBV6-5	TRBJ2-5	TRBD1	CASRPSTGGQETQYF	TGTGCCAGCAGGCCGAGCACAGGGGGGCAAGAGACCCAGTACTTC
.	TRBV10-3	TRBJ1-1	TRBD1	CAIRTGVGNTEAFF	TGTGCCATCAGGACAGGGGTAGGTAACACTGAAGCTTTCTTT
.	TRBV5-1	TRBJ2-7	.	CASANLPGTGSYEQYF	TGCGCCAGCGCCAATCTCCCCGGGACTGGCTCCTACGAGCAGTACTTC
.	TRBV29-1	TRBJ1-1	.	CSVVGGDTEAFF	TGCAGCGTTGTCGGAGGAGACACTGAAGCTTTCTTT
once	TRBV7-9	TRBJ1-2	TRBD1	CASSSGQEGGNYGYTF	TGTGCCAGCAGTTCGGGACAGGAGGGAGGAAACTATGGCTACACCTTC
.	TRBV6-5	TRBJ1-6	TRBD1	CASRPQGRSPLHF	TGTGCCAGCAGGCCACAGGGGCGATCACCCCTCCACTTT
.	TRBV7-2	TRBJ2-5	.	CASSFSGETQYF	TGTGCCAGCAGCTTCAGCGGAGAGACCCAGTACTTC
.	TRBV27	TRBJ1-2	.	CASSSLDRNYGYTF	TGTGCCAGCAGTTCCTTGGACAGAAACTATGGCTACACCTTC
.	TRBV6-6	TRBJ1-1	TRBD1	CASSSGQGLFEAFF	TGTGCCAGCAGCTCCGGACAGGGACTTTTCGAAGCTTTCTTT
.	TRBV5-1	TRBJ1-6	.	CASSLGGEASPLHF	TGCGCCAGCAGCTTGGGTGGGGAGGCTTCACCCCTCCACTTT
once	TRBV7-2	TRBJ2-5	.	CASSLLIQETQYF	TGTGCCAGCAGCTTACTTATCCAAGAGACCCAGTACTTC
.	TRBV9	TRBJ1-2	.	CASSVVGEEGVYGYTF	TGTGCCAGCAGCGTAGTTGGGGAGGAAGGGGTCTATGGCTACACCTTC
.	TRBV9	TRBJ2-3	.	CASSVLRDFPTDTQYF	TGTGCCAGCAGCGTCCTTCGGGACTTTCCCACAGATACGCAGTATTTT
.	TRBV25-1	TRBJ2-1	TRBD2	CASSVSGGARTGQFF	TGTGCCAGCAGTGTAAGCGGGGGGGCTAGAACGGGGCAGTTCTTC
few	TRBV7-2	TRBJ1-6	.	CASSQGQYNSPLHF	TGTGCCAGCAGCCAAGGACAGTATAATTCACCCCTCCACTTT
.	TRBV5-1	TRBJ2-3	.	CASSLFAGPSTDTQYF	TGCGCCAGCAGCTTGTTTGCGGGCCCTAGCACAGATACGCAGTATTTT
once	TRBV4-3	TRBJ1-2	TRBD1	CASSPTPGTGDFSDGYTF	TGCGCCAGCAGCCCGACACCCGGGACAGGGGATTTTTCAGATGGCTACACCTTC
few	TRBV7-6	TRBJ1-1	TRBD1	CASSLTGTGTAFF	TGTGCCAGCAGTTTAACCGGGACAGGGACGGCTTTCTTT
.	TRBV7-9	TRBJ2-5	TRBD2	CAGQRLAGGEETQYF	TGTGCCGGCCAGAGACTAGCGGGGGGAGAAGAGACCCAGTACTTC